The count of the clone carrying this TCR beta chain is one. The antigen remains undetermined. This entry comes from a study of T cell responses to AZD1222 COVID-19 vaccine. In the study overall: Researchers grouped second doses given at about 4 or about 12 weeks into one pool. General observations from the study: White British people made up most donors, females outnumbered males, and clonal diversity was possibly underestimated. Spike was spanned by vaccine-associated CD4 TCRs, which were dominant at 160-218 and 743-854.

In germline, CDR1 is WSHSY, CDR2 SAAADI. V was clipped by 0 bases and J by 5 bases, with 13 bases between them. The CDR3 has 15 amino acids. Here immunoSEQ multiplex PCR was the method, and the copy in TCRdb shows in-frame clones only, minus some. The sample contains fewer than 150,000 clones, about 94% of which appear only once. The rearrangement uses TRBV10-2 and TRBJ1-2; unclear D gene. The material was peripheral blood, obtained on day 0 of AZD1222 vaccination. This clonotype was sampled from an adult in good health. The CDR3 region is CASSESSQRWYGYTF. The CDR3 nucleotides are TGCGCCAGCAGTGAGTCGAGTCAGCGGTGGTATGGCTACACCTTC.